This TCR beta chain appears in the sequencing data of a study of T cell responses to AZD1222 COVID-19 vaccine (dated by TCRdb to the early 2020s). Turning to the overall study: TCR sequencing covered fewer than 250 trial participants: 207 given two doses of AZD1222 and 26 given two doses of MenACWY control vaccine. Trial participants were enrolled by age into subgroups of 18-55, 56-69 and 70-plus years, and approximately 150, 30 and 60 TCR-sequenced participants, respectively, were included in these subgroups. Results and caveats for the whole study, not just this receptor: No day 14 peak-response samples were available, so repertoires were characterized only after the peak T cell response. Conclusions about previously exposed vaccinees are limited, since just five to seven AZD1222 recipients were seropositive for SARS-CoV-2 at baseline. A significant rise in spike-specific TCR breadth and depth was observed after two AZD1222 doses relative to day 0 and relative to MenACWY recipients. Participants were mostly white British and included more females than males, and it was suggested by the authors that clonal diversity may have been underestimated. Vaccine-associated CD4 TCRs spanned the whole spike protein, with dominant responses in regions 160-218 and 743-854. Epitopes outside the regions mutated in the B.1.351 and B.1.1.7 variants were reportedly recognized by nearly half of the unique spike-specific TCRs. In the small 56-69-year group, the increase in depth fell short of significance, most likely because of low power.

Interpreted using the paper, the time point label stands for: about 28 days (+/-7) after the second vaccine dose. Because spike-specific TCR depth and breadth did not differ between the two schedules, AZD1222 recipients who got a second dose at roughly 4 weeks were pooled with those who got a second dose at roughly 12 weeks. Samples from vaccinated people were obtained from the UK trials COV001 and COV002, which included a single-blind randomized controlled phase 2/3 trial of AZD1222 (ChAdOx1 nCoV-19) in healthy adults. Trial participant PBMC samples were collected at day 0 and day 28 after the second dose for TCRbeta chain sequencing. The CDR3 covers 14 residues, taking in both the cysteine and the phenylalanine. Only the CDR3 portion is preserved as DNA: 42 bases, with reading frame beginning at the first base. Trimming at the junction amounts to 0 bases on V and 4 bases on J, and the germline ends lie 10 bases apart. As encoded in the germline V gene, CDR1 is SGHDT while CDR2 is YYEEEE.

The table lists this clone with a count of one. There is no known antigen for this receptor. Base quality data are lacking; no much larger clone is found one base away. The CDR3 regions of human TCRbeta chains were analyzed by immunosequencing. Per the authors' processing: TCRs in the repertoires were matched against a reference library of SARS-CoV-2-specific TCRs that had been generated with the MIRA antigen-specificity platform. Breadth was defined as the fraction of unique TCRs that were SARS-CoV-2-associated, and depth was defined as the fraction of total T cells that were SARS-CoV-2-associated. Each spike-specific TCR was assigned to its reactive spike region and to a CD4 or CD8 class using the MIRA data. Log10-transformed breadth and depth values were compared by one-way ANOVA with Sidak's multiple comparisons tests. In its TCRdb copy, this immuneACCESS table keeps in-frame sequences only and misses some clones. Where compared with another copy, unresolved V genes explain less than half of these, and the others have no known cause. The V and J calls and clone size are taken from that table; D and trimming were inferred from the DNA. For this sample there are over 110,000 clones; roughly nine tenths appear just once. In total, the top ten clones hold about 9.4% of the sample.

The chain is assembled from TRBV5-6 and TRBJ1-1; possibly the D gene is TRBD1, per 6 matching bases. Specimen: peripheral blood, collected 28 days after the second AZD1222 dose. This sequence originates from an adult who received the AZD1222 COVID-19 vaccine. The nucleotide sequence reads as follows: TGTGCCAGCAGCTTGGGCGGGGGCAGCACTGAAGCTTTCTTT. Translated, it reads CASSLGGGSTEAFF. The CDR3 plus the reference TRBV5-6 and TRBJ1-1 genes for the other parts give the full variable domain: DAGVTQSPTHLIKTRGQQVTLRCSPKSGHDTVSWYQQALGQGPQFIFQYYEEEERQRGNFPDRFSGHQFPNYSSELNVNALLLGDSALYLCASSLGGGSTEAFFGQGTRLTVV.